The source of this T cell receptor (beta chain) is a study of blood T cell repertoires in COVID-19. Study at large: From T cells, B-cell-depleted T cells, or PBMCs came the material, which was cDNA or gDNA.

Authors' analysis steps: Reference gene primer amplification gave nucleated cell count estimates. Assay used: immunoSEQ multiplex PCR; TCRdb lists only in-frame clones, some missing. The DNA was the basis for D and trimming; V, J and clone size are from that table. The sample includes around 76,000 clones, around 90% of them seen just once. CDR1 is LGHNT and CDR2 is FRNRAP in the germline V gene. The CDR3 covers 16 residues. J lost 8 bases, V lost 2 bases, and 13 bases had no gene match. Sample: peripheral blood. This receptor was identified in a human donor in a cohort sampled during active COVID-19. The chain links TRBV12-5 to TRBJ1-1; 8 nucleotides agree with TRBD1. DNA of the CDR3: TGTGCTAGTGGTTTGCCATCCCAGGGGGCGCGGGGGGAAGCTTTCTTT. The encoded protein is CASGLPSQGARGEAFF.